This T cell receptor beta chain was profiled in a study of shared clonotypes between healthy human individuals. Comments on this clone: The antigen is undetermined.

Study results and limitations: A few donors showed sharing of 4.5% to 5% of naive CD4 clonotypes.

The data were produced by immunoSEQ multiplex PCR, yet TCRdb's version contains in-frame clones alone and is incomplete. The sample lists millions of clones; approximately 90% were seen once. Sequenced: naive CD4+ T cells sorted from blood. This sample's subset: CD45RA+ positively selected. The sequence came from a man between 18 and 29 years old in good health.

CDR3 nucleotide sequence: TGCGCCAGCTCGACAGGGGTCTATGGCTACACCTTC. Amino acid sequence: CASSTGVYGYTF. The chain employs TRBV5-1 and TRBJ1-2, with 8 bases that match TRBD1. Germline V CDR1 and CDR2: SGHRS, YFSETQ. The ends lost 7 bases at V and 4 bases at J; junction bases unmatched: 3. This CDR3 region has 12 residues.